The clone carrying this T cell receptor (beta chain) appeared a few times. The target antigen is unknown. The record originates from a study of response to subunit inactivated influenza vaccine. Findings of the study overall: Each seasonal influenza vaccination recruits few new T cells, the authors suggested.

TCRdb redid the calling of the RT-PCR reads with MiXCR, one entry per CDR3 protein. This table has roughly 500,000 distinct CDR3 sequences, 15% to 20% appearing once. Here the sequenced sample was CD4+ T cells sorted from PBMCs, taken approximately 25 months after vaccination. The TCR comes from a man between 45 and 75 years old who received an inactivated influenza vaccine.

The CDR3 coding sequence is TGTGCCAGCAGTTTATATAGTAGCGCTGGGGCCAACGTCCTGACTTTC. Its translation is CASSLYSSAGANVLTF. The chain joins TRBV27 to TRBJ2-6; D is perhaps TRBD2 (5 bases). Germline CDR1 MNHEY, CDR2 SMNVEV (reference sequence). The CDR3 loop spans 16 amino acids. Deletions cut 1 base from V and 2 bases from J, with 9 bases between. Variable domain in full (rest from reference TRBV27 and TRBJ2-6): EAQVTQNPRYLITVTGKKLTVTCSQNMNHEYMSWYRQDPGLGLRQIYYSMNVEVTDKGDVPEGYKVSRKEKRNFPLILESPSPNQTSLYFCASSLYSSAGANVLTFGAGSRLTVL.